Below are 4 T cell receptor beta chains sequenced from a single sample in a study of CD8+ T cells in alopecia areata. The authors extracted RNA and reverse transcribed it into cDNA as the sequencing template. The assay was immunoSEQ multiplex PCR, and TCRdb's table has in-frame clones only and misses some. The repertoire holds 90,000 to 130,000 clones, with 50% to 75% as singletons. Indicated treatment: oral pan-JAK inhibitor, 5-10 mg twice daily. This specimen consisted of CD8+ T cells sorted from blood, obtained at week 24, from a patient treated with tofacitinib. Receptors originate from a human donor with alopecia areata.

The chain combines TRBV15 with TRBJ1-2, with D hard to call. Trimming removed 1 base from V and 1 base from J, with 10 bases in between. CDR3 length equals 15 residues. Germline V gene data show CDR1 as LNHNV and CDR2 as YYDKDF (reference sequence). The CDR3 sequence: CATSRVYGDNYGYTF. CDR3 in DNA: TGTGCCACCAGCAGAGTGTACGGAGATAACTATGGCTACACCTTC. The complete variable domain, with remaining parts taken from reference TRBV15 and TRBJ1-2, reads DAMVIQNPRYQVTQFGKPVTLSCSQTLNHNVMYWYQQKSSQAPKLLFHYYDKDFNNEADTPDNFQSRRPNTSFCFLDIRSPGLGDTAMYLCATSRVYGDNYGYTFGSGTRLTVV.

This clone was detected only a few times. The chain links TRBV7-9 to TRBJ1-2; TRBD1 matches at 7 bases. J was trimmed by 0 bases and V by 5 bases; bases with no gene match: 6. Looked up from germline, CDR1 is SEHNR and CDR2 is FQNEAQ (reference sequence). The CDR3 totals 15 residues. In nucleotides, the CDR3 is TGTGCCAGCAGCCAAACAGGGGAGGCTAACTATGGCTACACCTTC. Translated, it gives CASSQTGEANYGYTF.

The V call is TRBV7-8, the J call TRBJ2-7; D not resolved. Between the trimmed V and J ends, which lost 2 bases and 5 bases, there was a span of 16 bases. The length of the CDR3 is 15 residues. Germline CDR1 reads SGHVS; CDR2 reads FQNEAQ. The chain's CDR3 is CASSLTLDIPHEQYF. DNA for the CDR3: TGTGCCAGCAGCTTAACCCTAGACATCCCTCACGAGCAGTACTTC. Drawing the rest from reference TRBV7-8 and TRBJ2-7, the complete variable domain is GAGVSQSPRYKVAKRGQDVALRCDPISGHVSLFWYQQALGQGPEFLTYFQNEAQLDKSGLPSDRFFAERPEGSVSTLKIQRTQQEDSAVYLCASSLTLDIPHEQYFGPGTRLTVT.

The chain has TRBV6-5 and TRBJ1-5; D gene ambiguous. The germline V and J ends were trimmed by 4 bases and 7 bases, with 11 bases remaining between them. The CDR3 length is 13 residues. Germline lookup yields CDR1 MNHEY and CDR2 SVGAGI. The CDR3 reads CASSSGYGQPQHF. The CDR3, as DNA: TGTGCCAGCAGTTCTGGCTACGGGCAGCCCCAGCATTTT.